This TCR beta chain was observed in a study of OX40 agonist ivuxolimab in advanced cancers. Study in general: Patients receiving dose escalation had hepatocellular carcinoma, melanoma, renal cell or head and neck cancer. In three patients, partial responses were observed, one with hepatocellular carcinoma and two with cutaneous melanoma. Study-wide results and caveats: Averaging showed that CD8+ T cells had more expanded clones than CD4+ did.

Note on this clone: Its antigen remains unidentified.

Blood sampling took place at baseline, cycle 4 day 1, and cycle 7 day 1. Sequenced by immunoSEQ multiplex PCR; TCRdb stores in-frame clones only, minus some. The table shows around 25,000 clones, with approximately 89% occurring only once. CDR1 and CDR2 (germline): SQVTM, ANQGSEA. The CDR3 sequence is 11 residues long. The V gene lost 0 bases and the J gene lost 15 bases, with 12 bases spanning the gap. This clonotype was obtained from an adult with an advanced solid tumor such as melanoma, head and neck, liver or kidney cancer. The chain employs TRBV29-1 and TRBJ2-1; D tentatively fits TRBD1 or TRBD2 (5 bases each). Source: CD4+ or CD8+ T cells sorted from blood, taken in a trial of the OX40 agonist ivuxolimab. CDR3 sequence: CSVEDGTGRFF. As DNA, the CDR3 is TGCAGCGTTGAAGACGGGACGGGCAGGTTCTTC.